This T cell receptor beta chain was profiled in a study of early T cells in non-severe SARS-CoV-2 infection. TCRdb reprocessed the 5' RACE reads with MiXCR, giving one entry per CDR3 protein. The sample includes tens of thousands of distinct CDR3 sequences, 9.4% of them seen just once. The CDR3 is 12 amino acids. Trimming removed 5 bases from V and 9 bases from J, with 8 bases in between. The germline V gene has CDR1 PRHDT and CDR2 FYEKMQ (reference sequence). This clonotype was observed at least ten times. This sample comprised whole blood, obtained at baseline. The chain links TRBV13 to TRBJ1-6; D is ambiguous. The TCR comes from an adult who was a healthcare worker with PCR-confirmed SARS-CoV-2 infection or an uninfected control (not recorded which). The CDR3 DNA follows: TGTGCCAGCAGCCAATCCGGTTCACCCCTCCACTTT. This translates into CASSQSGSPLHF.